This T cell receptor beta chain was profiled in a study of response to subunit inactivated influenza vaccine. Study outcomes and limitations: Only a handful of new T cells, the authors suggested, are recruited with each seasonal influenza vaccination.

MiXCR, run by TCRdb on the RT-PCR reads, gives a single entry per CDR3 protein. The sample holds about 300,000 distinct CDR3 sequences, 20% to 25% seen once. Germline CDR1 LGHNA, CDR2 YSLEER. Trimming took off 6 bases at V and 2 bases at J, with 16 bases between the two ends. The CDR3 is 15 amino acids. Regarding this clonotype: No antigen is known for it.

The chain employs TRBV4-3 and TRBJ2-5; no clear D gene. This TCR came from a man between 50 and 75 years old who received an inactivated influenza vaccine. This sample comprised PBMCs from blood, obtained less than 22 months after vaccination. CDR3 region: CASSPSHWQQETQYF. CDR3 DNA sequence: TGCGCCAGCAGTCCAAGTCATTGGCAGCAAGAGACCCAGTACTTC.